This T cell receptor beta chain was documented in a study of blood T cell repertoires in COVID-19. Study context: Sources were T cells, B-cell-depleted T cells, or PBMCs; the material itself was cDNA or gDNA.

Produced via immunoSEQ multiplex PCR; TCRdb's table is partial and in-frame only. The repertoire holds about 300,000 clones, roughly nine tenths seen once, with 6.4% in the top ten. A note on this clone: An end of the junction differs from the germline gene, which may be a read error.

This CDR3 contains 13 residues. Per germline, CDR1 SGDLS and CDR2 YYNGEE. The V gene is TRBV9, the J gene TRBJ1-2, with a weak D call TRBD1 (5 bases). The receptor was isolated from a man younger than 35 who had recovered from COVID-19. Sequenced sample: peripheral blood. CDR3 region: CASRVDGAGGYTF. In nucleotides, the CDR3 is TGTGCCAGCCGCGTAGACGGTGCAGGGGGCTACACCTTC.